These 30 T cell receptor beta chains originate from one sample sequenced in a study of blood T cell repertoires in COVID-19. Generated by immunoSEQ multiplex PCR, the TCRdb table keeps only in-frame clones and is missing some. There are 200,000 to 250,000 clones in the sample; around 88% occur only once, and under 15% lies in the top ten. Sequencing was done on a sample of PBMCs or T cells enriched from blood (not recorded which). These receptor sequences come from a woman between 45 and 65 years old with acute COVID-19.

This clone occurred a few times. This chain uses TRBV19 with TRBJ1-1, with D possibly matching TRBD1 (6 bases). The germline gives CDR1 LNHDA, CDR2 SQIVND (reference sequence). Deletions cut 4 bases from V and 3 bases from J, with 12 bases between. The CDR3 runs to 14 residues. DNA of the CDR3: TGTGCCAGTAGTACCCTAAACAGGGACACTGAAGCTTTCTTT. This sequence encodes CASSTLNRDTEAFF. Together with reference TRBV19 and TRBJ1-1, the CDR3 gives the full variable domain: DGGITQSPKYLFRKEGQNVTLSCEQNLNHDAMYWYRQDPGQGLRLIYYSQIVNDFQKGDIAEGYSVSREKKESFPLTVTSAQKNPTAFYLCASSTLNRDTEAFFGQGTRLTVV.

This clone was counted a single time. V and J are TRBV5-6 and TRBJ2-7; 9 bases are shared with TRBD1. Germline trimming cut 3 bases from V and 3 bases from J; bases unmatched to any gene: 7. Germline V CDR1 and CDR2: SGHDT, YYEEEE. This CDR3 has 15 amino acids. CDR3: CASSSAGTGFYEQYF. DNA for the CDR3: TGTGCCAGCAGCTCCGCCGGGACAGGGTTCTACGAGCAGTACTTC. The variable domain in full, completed from reference TRBV5-6 and TRBJ2-7, reads DAGVTQSPTHLIKTRGQQVTLRCSPKSGHDTVSWYQQALGQGPQFIFQYYEEEERQRGNFPDRFSGHQFPNYSSELNVNALLLGDSALYLCASSSAGTGFYEQYFGPGTRLTVT.

This rearrangement joins TRBV30 to TRBJ2-1, with a weak D call TRBD2 (5 bases). The V and J ends lost 0 bases and 0 bases respectively, with 9 bases between them. In germline, CDR1 is GTSNPN, CDR2 SVGIG (reference sequence). The CDR3 is 15 residues long. In DNA, the CDR3 is TGTGCCTGGAGTGTACCACTAGTCTCCTACAATGAGCAGTTCTTC. Translating gives CAWSVPLVSYNEQFF.

This rearrangement joins TRBV4-1 to TRBJ1-5, with a tentative D call TRBD1 (5 bases). V was cut by 3 bases and J by 2 bases, with 14 bases left in between. In germline, CDR1 is MGHRA, CDR2 YSYEKL. This CDR3 has 16 amino acids. The CDR3 sequence: CASSHAGYEGNQPQHF. The CDR3 bases are TGCGCCAGCAGCCACGCAGGGTACGAGGGCAATCAGCCCCAGCATTTT.

V is TRBV27 and J is TRBJ1-6; D might be TRBD1 (6 bases). Germline V gene lookup returns CDR1 MNHEY and CDR2 SMNVEV (reference sequence). V shed 3 bases and J shed 7 bases, with 16 bases lying between them. The CDR3 has 16 residues. The CDR3, as DNA: TGTGCCAGCAGTTTTGGTTTGGGGGCGAGGAATTCACCCCTCCACTTT. This gives the protein CASSFGLGARNSPLHF.

The chain joins TRBV28 to TRBJ1-2; maybe TRBD1 (5 bases). The V and J ends lost 3 bases and 6 bases respectively, with 11 bases between them. CDR3 length: 13 residues. Germline lookup yields CDR1 MDHEN and CDR2 SYDVKM. CDR3 in amino acids: CASSFGGVNGYTF. The CDR3 DNA reads TGTGCCAGCAGTTTCGGGGGTGTCAATGGCTACACCTTC.

The chain combines TRBV16 with TRBJ2-2, with D possibly being TRBD1 (6 bases). Germline V CDR1 and CDR2: KGHSY, FQNENV. The V and J ends lost 4 bases and 5 bases respectively, with 8 bases between them. This CDR3 is built from 13 residues. The CDR3 here is CASSRTETGELFF. CDR3 DNA sequence: TGTGCCAGCAGCCGGACAGAGACCGGGGAGCTGTTTTTT.

This rearrangement joins TRBV11-3 to TRBJ2-3, with 7 bases fitting TRBD1. CDR3 size: 15 residues. Germline CDR1 reads SGHNT; CDR2 reads YENEEA. With 5 bases clipped from V and 1 base from J, the junction kept 6 bases outside the gene matches. CDR3 nucleotides: TGTGCCAGCAGCCTGGGACAGCTTGGCACAGATACGCAGTATTTT. Protein sequence: CASSLGQLGTDTQYF.

With respect to this clone: At one end, the junction sequence differs from germline, possibly due to a read error. V and J are TRBV7-3 and TRBJ2-7; 9 bases are shared with TRBD2. The germline CDR1 and CDR2 sequences are SGHTA and FQGTGA. The CDR3 consists of 14 residues. As DNA, the CDR3 is TGTGCCAGCAGCTTATCCCCCACGGGACTAGCTCCTCTCTTC. Its translation is CASSLSPTGLAPLF.

The chain has TRBV28 and TRBJ2-4; 16 positions agree with TRBD2. V lost 5 bases and J lost 2; bases outside the gene matches: 12. The germline V gene has CDR1 MDHEN and CDR2 SYDVKM. The CDR3 length is 20 residues. The CDR3 is CASSPRGLAGGPRTKNIQYF. CDR3 DNA: TGTGCCAGCAGTCCGAGGGGACTAGCGGGAGGGCCGCGAACCAAAAACATTCAGTACTTC.

The V gene is TRBV5-4, the J gene TRBJ2-1; D not certain. Trimming took 3 bases from V and 4 from J, leaving 8 bases between them. CDR3 length: 13 amino acids. CDR1 is SGHNT, CDR2 YYREEE, per germline (reference sequence). The CDR3 DNA reads as TGTGCCAGCAGCTCCGACTGGTACAATGAGCAGTTCTTC. This codes for CASSSDWYNEQFF.

The CDR3 DNA sequence: TGTGCCAGCAGTTACGGCGCGGGGGATCAGCCCCAGCATTTT. Its protein product is CASSYGAGDQPQHF. The gene calls are TRBV6-2 or TRBV6-3 and TRBJ1-5; weak D call: TRBD1 (5 bases). The germline gives CDR1 MNHEY, CDR2 SVGEGT. The V end lost 2 bases, the J end lost 5 bases, and 10 bases lay between the germline ends. The CDR3 contains 14 residues.

This chain links TRBV5-6 with TRBJ2-4; D possibly corresponds to TRBD2 (6 bases). Looked up from germline, CDR1 is SGHDT and CDR2 is YYEEEE. The V and J ends lost 6 bases and 5 bases respectively, with 15 bases between them. This CDR3 comprises 14 residues. The CDR3 bases are TGTGCCAGCACCCCGCCACGCGGGGAAAACATTCAGTACTTC. It is translated as CASTPPRGENIQYF.

This chain joins TRBV7-2 and TRBJ1-4; no clear D gene. The CDR3 is made up of 15 amino acids. Trimming pared 5 bases from V and 0 bases from J, leaving 10 bases between. Germline V gives CDR1 SGHTA, CDR2 FQGNSA. The CDR3 sequence: CASSKTSATNEKLFF. CDR3 sequence (DNA): TGTGCCAGCAGCAAAACAAGCGCAACTAATGAAAAACTGTTTTTT.

V and J are TRBV5-1 and TRBJ2-5; tentative D call: TRBD1 (5 bases). V gave up 3 bases and J gave up 1 base, with 19 bases separating them. The CDR3 spans 17 residues. Germline V gene sequence: CDR1 SGHRS, CDR2 YFSETQ. The CDR3 DNA sequence: TGCGCCAGCAGCTCCGGGTTCAGGGTATCCCTCCAAGAGACCCAGTACTTC. Translating it yields CASSSGFRVSLQETQYF.

The CDR3 sequence is CASRGGISSGNTIYF. The CDR3 DNA reads as TGTGCCAGCAGGGGAGGGATTAGCTCTGGAAACACCATATATTTT. The gene calls are TRBV2 and TRBJ1-3; D remains unclear. From germline, CDR1 is SNHLY and CDR2 FYNNEI. Between the trimmed V and J ends, which lost 6 bases and 0 bases, there was a span of 12 bases. CDR3 length equals 15 residues.

The gene calls are TRBV11-2 and TRBJ1-1; possible D gene TRBD1, 6 bases. V dropped 5 bases and J dropped 12 bases, with 16 bases sitting between them. CDR1 and CDR2 (germline): SGHAT, FQNNGV. CDR3 length equals 12 residues. The CDR3 DNA reads as TGTGCCAGCAGCCTGGGAGGGACAATGACTTTCTTT. Translating gives CASSLGGTMTFF.

This rearrangement joins TRBV18 to TRBJ2-3, with 8 nucleotides matching TRBD1. The V gene end was trimmed by 0 bases and the J gene end by 3 bases; junction bases not matched to a gene: 5. CDR1 is KGHSH, CDR2 LQKENI, per germline. The CDR3 consists of 16 residues. The CDR3 nucleotides read TGTGCCAGCTCACCACCTGACAGGGGTTGGACAGATACGCAGTATTTT. As protein: CASSPPDRGWTDTQYF. The full variable domain, with the rest looked up from reference TRBV18 and TRBJ2-3, is NAGVMQNPRHLVRRRGQEARLRCSPMKGHSHVYWYRQLPEEGLKFMVYLQKENIIDESGMPKERFSAEFPKEGPSILRIQQVVRGDSAAYFCASSPPDRGWTDTQYFGPGTRLTVL.

The chain has TRBV28 and TRBJ1-6; D unresolved. CDR1 and CDR2 from the germline V gene are MDHEN and SYDVKM. The CDR3 totals 15 residues. The V end was cut by 6 bases, the J end by 7 bases, with 16 bases between. The CDR3 region is CASSSSAFGNSPLHF. Written as DNA, the CDR3 is TGTGCCAGCAGCTCCTCCGCTTTCGGGAATTCACCCCTCCACTTT.

The CDR3 sequence is CASSKGNDRGRGNQPQHF. CDR3 nucleotide sequence: TGTGCCAGCAGCAAGGGGAATGACAGGGGTAGAGGCAATCAGCCCCAGCATTTT. The chain employs TRBV21-1 and TRBJ1-5; TRBD1, the table's D call, was not compared with the DNA. TRBV21-1 is described as a pseudogene. CDR3 size: 18 residues.

The chain joins TRBV21-1 to TRBJ1-1; the DNA was not compared with TRBD1, the D call given in the table. TRBV21-1 is flagged as a pseudogene. CDR3 length: 18 amino acids. DNA of the CDR3: TGTGCCAGCAGCAAAGTTGGTTGGGAGACAGGATGGGAGACTGAAGCTTTCTTT. This codes for CASSKVGWETGWETEAFF.

This chain connects TRBV25-1 to TRBJ1-4, with 7 nucleotides matching TRBD1. Germline loops: CDR1 MGHDK, CDR2 SYGVNS. The CDR3 sequence is 15 residues long. V shed 6 bases, J shed 3 bases, and the junction held 7 bases outside the gene matches. CDR3 sequence (DNA): TGTGCCAGCAGGCCCGGTGGGACAGCTAATGAAAAACTGTTTTTT. This codes for CASRPGGTANEKLFF.

This chain links TRBV28 with TRBJ2-2; D unresolved. CDR1 is MDHEN and CDR2 is SYDVKM in the germline V gene. The CDR3 totals 14 residues. Trimming removed 5 bases at V and 0 bases at J, with 7 bases between. For the CDR3, the DNA is TGTGCCAGCAGTCCGGTCGCGAACACCGGGGAGCTGTTTTTT. Protein sequence: CASSPVANTGELFF.

The J gene is TRBJ2-7, the V gene TRBV5-1; perhaps TRBD1 as D (6 bases). The CDR3 runs to 14 residues. V lost 4 bases and J 0 bases, leaving 11 bases between the germline ends. CDR1 is SGHRS, CDR2 YFSETQ, per germline. The CDR3 sequence is CASSPLDSSYEQYF. The CDR3 DNA is TGCGCCAGCAGCCCACTGGACAGCTCCTACGAGCAGTACTTC.

This chain links TRBV5-1 with TRBJ1-4, with TRBD1 as a possible D gene (6 bases). The V gene lost 4 bases and the J gene lost 2 bases, with 9 bases spanning the gap. The CDR3 has 14 amino acids. CDR1 is SGHRS and CDR2 is YFSETQ in the germline V gene. This chain's CDR3 is CASSRGATNEKLFF. In DNA form, the CDR3 reads TGCGCCAGCAGCCGGGGGGCGACTAATGAAAAACTGTTTTTT.

This chain connects TRBV6-5 to TRBJ1-2; D may be TRBD1 (6 bases). V was clipped by 2 bases and J by 6 bases, with 16 bases between them. Germline CDR1 reads MNHEY; CDR2 reads SVGAGI. The CDR3 covers 15 residues. In nucleotides, the CDR3 is TGTGCCAGCAGTTACGGTGGGAGGGGGTGGGATGGCTACACCTTC. This sequence encodes CASSYGGRGWDGYTF.

The chain carries TRBV10-3 and TRBJ2-7; 10 bases agree with TRBD2. The junction had 2 bases not matched to a gene; V was cut back by 6 bases and J by 0 bases. This CDR3 comprises 14 residues. In germline, CDR1 is ENHRY, CDR2 SYGVKD. Here the CDR3 reads CAIRASGSSYEQYF. The CDR3, as DNA: TGTGCCATCAGGGCTAGCGGGAGCTCCTACGAGCAGTACTTC.

The chain recombines TRBV14 with TRBJ1-6; D may be TRBD1 (6 bases). Germline V gene sequence: CDR1 SGHDN, CDR2 FVKESK. V was cut by 4 bases and J by 12 bases, with 13 bases left in between. This CDR3 has 13 residues. In DNA, the CDR3 is TGTGCCAGCAGCCGTAGGGGGTGGGGACCCCTCCACTTT. Its translation is CASSRRGWGPLHF. The full variable domain, rest sourced from reference TRBV14 and TRBJ1-6, is EAGVTQFPSHSVIEKGQTVTLRCDPISGHDNLYWYRRVMGKEIKFLLHFVKESKQDESGMPNNRFLAERTGGTYSTLKVQPAELEDSGVYFCASSRRGWGPLHFGNGTRLTVT.

This chain uses TRBV4-2 with TRBJ2-1; the match to TRBD2 covers 10 bases. Germline-derived CDR1 and CDR2 are LGHNA and YNFKEQ. The length of the CDR3 is 16 residues. V lost 1 base, J lost 8 bases, and 8 bases stayed unmatched. The CDR3 sequence is CASSQVRASGSDEQFF. As DNA, the CDR3 is TGTGCCAGCAGCCAAGTTAGGGCTAGCGGGAGTGATGAGCAGTTCTTC.

The chain is built from TRBV7-3 and TRBJ2-4, with TRBD2 identical over 8 bases. V gave up 1 base and J gave up 7 bases; unmatched junction bases: 6. The germline CDR1 and CDR2 sequences are SGHTA and FQGTGA. CDR3 size: 15 residues. The CDR3 DNA sequence: TGTGCCAGCAGCTTAAATCGAGCGGGAGTGAACATTCAGTACTTC. Its protein is CASSLNRAGVNIQYF.